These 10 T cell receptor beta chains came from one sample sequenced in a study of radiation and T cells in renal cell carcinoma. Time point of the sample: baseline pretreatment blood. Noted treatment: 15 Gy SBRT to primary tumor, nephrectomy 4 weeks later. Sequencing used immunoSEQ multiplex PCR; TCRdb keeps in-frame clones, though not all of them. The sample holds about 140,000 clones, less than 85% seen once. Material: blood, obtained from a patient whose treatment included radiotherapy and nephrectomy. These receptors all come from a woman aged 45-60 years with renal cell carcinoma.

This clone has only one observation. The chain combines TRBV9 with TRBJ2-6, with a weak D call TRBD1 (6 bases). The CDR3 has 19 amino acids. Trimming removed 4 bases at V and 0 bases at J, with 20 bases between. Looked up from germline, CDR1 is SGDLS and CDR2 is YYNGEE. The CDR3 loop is CASSPIRGSQYSGANVLTF. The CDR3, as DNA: TGTGCCAGCAGCCCCATTAGGGGGTCGCAATACTCTGGGGCCAACGTCCTGACTTTC.

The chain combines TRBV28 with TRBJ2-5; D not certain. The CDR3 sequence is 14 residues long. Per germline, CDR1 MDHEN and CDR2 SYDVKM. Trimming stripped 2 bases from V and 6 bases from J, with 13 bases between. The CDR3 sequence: CASSLTYLAKTQYF. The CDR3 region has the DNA TGTGCCAGCAGTTTAACTTATCTCGCGAAGACCCAGTACTTC.

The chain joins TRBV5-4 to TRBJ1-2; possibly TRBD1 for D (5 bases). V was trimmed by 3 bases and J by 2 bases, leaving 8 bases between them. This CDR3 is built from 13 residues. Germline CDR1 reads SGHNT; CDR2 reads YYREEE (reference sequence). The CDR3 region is CASSSPGNYGYTF. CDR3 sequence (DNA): TGTGCCAGCAGCTCGCCAGGGAACTATGGCTACACCTTC.

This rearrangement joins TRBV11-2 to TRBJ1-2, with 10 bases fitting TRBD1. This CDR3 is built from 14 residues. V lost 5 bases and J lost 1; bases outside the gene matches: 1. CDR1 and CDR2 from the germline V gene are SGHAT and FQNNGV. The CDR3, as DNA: TGTGCCAGCAGCAGGACAGGGGGTAACTATGGCTACACCTTC. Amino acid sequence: CASSRTGGNYGYTF.

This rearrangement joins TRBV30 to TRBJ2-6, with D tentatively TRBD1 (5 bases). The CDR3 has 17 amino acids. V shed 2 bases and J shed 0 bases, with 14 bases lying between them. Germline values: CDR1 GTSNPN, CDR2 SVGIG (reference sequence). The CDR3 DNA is TGTGCCTGGAGTCCTTACTCCAGGGACTCTGGGGCCAACGTCCTGACTTTC. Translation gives CAWSPYSRDSGANVLTF.

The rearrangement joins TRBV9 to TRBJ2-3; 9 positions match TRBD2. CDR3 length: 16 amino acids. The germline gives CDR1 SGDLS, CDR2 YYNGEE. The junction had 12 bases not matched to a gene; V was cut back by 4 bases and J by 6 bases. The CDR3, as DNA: TGTGCCAGCAGCCCTGGACTAGCGAGTTGGGGGGATACGCAGTATTTT. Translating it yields CASSPGLASWGDTQYF.

The CDR3 sequence is CASSSRDRVFHEQYF. The DNA of the CDR3 is TGTGCCAGCAGCTCCCGGGACAGGGTCTTCCACGAGCAGTACTTC. This chain connects TRBV5-5 to TRBJ2-7; TRBD1 aligns across 9 bases. CDR1 is SGHKS and CDR2 is YYEKEE in the germline V gene (reference sequence). With V trimmed by 3 bases and J by 5 bases, 9 bases remained unmatched. This CDR3 comprises 15 residues.

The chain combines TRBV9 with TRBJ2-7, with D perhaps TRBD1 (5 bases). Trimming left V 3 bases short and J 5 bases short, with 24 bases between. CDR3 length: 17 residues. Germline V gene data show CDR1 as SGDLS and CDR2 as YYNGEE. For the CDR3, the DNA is TGTGCCAGCAGCGAAAACCCCTGGGGCATGATAAGGGACGAGCAGTACTTC. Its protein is CASSENPWGMIRDEQYF.

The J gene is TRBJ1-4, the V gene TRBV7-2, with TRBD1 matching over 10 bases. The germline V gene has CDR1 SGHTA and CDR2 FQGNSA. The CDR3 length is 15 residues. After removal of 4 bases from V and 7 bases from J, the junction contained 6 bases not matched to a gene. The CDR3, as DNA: TGTGCCAGCAGCTCGGGACAGGGGAGGGGTGAAAAACTGTTTTTT. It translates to CASSSGQGRGEKLFF.

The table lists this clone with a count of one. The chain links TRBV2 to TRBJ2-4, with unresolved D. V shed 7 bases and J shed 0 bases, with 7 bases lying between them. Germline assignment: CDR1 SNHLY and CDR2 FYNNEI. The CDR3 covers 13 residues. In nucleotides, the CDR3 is TGTGCCAGCACTTGGTTAGCCAAAAACATTCAGTACTTC. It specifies CASTWLAKNIQYF.